This T cell receptor beta chain is drawn from a study of shared clonotypes between healthy human individuals (TCRdb year 2020). Regarding the study in general: The cohort included three men and a couple of women between 18 and 49 years of age. To estimate repertoire size and how much clonotype sharing occurs between individuals, the study deeply sequenced the blood TCR repertoires of a handful of healthy adults. Per donor, leukapheresis produced somewhere between about 0.8 and 9.5 billion PBMCs. For each donor, three plates each were used for CD4 naive and CD4 memory, two plates were used for CD8 naive, and one plate was used for CD8 memory. To increase sequencing depth and limit assay-specific biases, TCR repertoire library preparation and sequencing were carried out by different laboratories using diverse techniques. The research as a whole found: Estimated clonotype richness was generally larger for naive than for memory subsets. Sampling was restricted to blood, and TCR repertoires in tissues likely differ from the TCR repertoires found in blood. The genetic and exposure-history diversity represented was limited by the small number of donors. Pairwise subsampling led to the expectation that sequencing depth would affect the degree of clonotype sharing among donors. Sharing across a few donors was observed for approximately 5% of naive CD4, 3% to 3.5% of naive CD8, roughly 2.4% of memory CD4, and less than 0.45% of memory CD8 clonotypes. Clonotypes shared by all four sorted-subset donors showed higher generation probabilities than non-shared clonotypes. Incomplete sequencing was indicated by rarefaction of sorted-subset datasets, despite the large sequencing depth.

Using the deep immunoSEQ assay, TCR CDR3 regions were amplified from genomic DNA by multiplex PCR. Extracted genomic DNA from each cell subset was spread evenly across all wells of several immunoSEQ 96-well plates, with each plate serving as a replicate. For sorted subsets, each replicate PCR was loaded with roughly 200 ng genomic DNA, equivalent to 30,000 or so T cell genomes. Purified libraries were quantified with a Qubit 3.0 fluorometer, sized on a Bioanalyzer 2100, and re-quantified with the KAPA Library Quantification kit. A separate single-read 150-cycle Illumina NextSeq 550 flow cell was used to sequence each immunoSEQ 96-well plate. The published analysis was carried out like this. Because the immunoSEQ output included only junctional sequences and no quality scores, the filtering could not be the same as the filtering used for full-length reads. To assign V/J genes and CDR3, sequences were annotated against IMGT germline references using PyIR, a Python wrapper for IgBLAST v1.9. Any read was removed if the V/J assignment was weak (E-value above 1e-6), the CDR3 was missing, or the read contained stop codons, out-of-frame junctions, or ambiguous translated residues. V3J clonotypes were defined as sequences sharing an identical inferred V gene, J gene, and CDR3 amino acid sequence. The percentage overlap between two repertoires was calculated by dividing the number of shared unique clonotypes by the size of the smaller repertoire. Richness of each repertoire was evaluated using RTK rarefaction, the Chao1 estimator, and Recon v2.1 estimates of unobserved clonotypes. For all TCRbeta clonotypes obtained by the gDNA method from a handful of donors, generation probabilities were computed with OLGA. This is the immuneACCESS table as TCRdb keeps it, with only in-frame sequences that have V and J called. A part of the clones is gone; compared with another copy, unresolved V genes explain less than half, and the rest is unexplained. Clone size and the V and J calls come from that table; the DNA yielded D and trimming. The sample profile shows a few million clones; around 94% of them were found once. The ten largest clonotypes hold roughly 0.15% of the sample.

The donors were healthy, HIV-negative adults with no recently reported acute infections or vaccinations. Only Caucasian adults living in Nashville, Tennessee, USA were represented among the donors. CD4+ T cells were enriched by magnetic negative selection, after which naive cells were positively selected on CD45RA and the negative fraction was taken as the memory subset. Blood was obtained by leukapheresis, after which PBMCs were separated by Ficoll-Histopaque density gradient centrifugation and cryopreserved in liquid nitrogen vapor phase. Analytical flow cytometry was used to check the purity and quantity of each magnetically sorted T cell population. Genomic DNA was isolated from every sorted fraction and measured by UV absorbance on a Nanodrop 2000c. Regarding this clone: Its antigen is currently not known. The input lacks base qualities; no much larger clone sits a single base away.

The germline V gene encodes CDR1 SGHNT and CDR2 YYREEE (reference sequence). The CDR3 sequence holds 16 residues, the cysteine and phenylalanine included. This entry keeps only the CDR3 DNA: 48 bases, framed from base 1. V is shortened by 1 base, J by 0 bases, and the region joining them spans 11 bases. The origin of this receptor is a young man in good health. The source material was naive CD4+ T cells sorted from blood. According to the study, the label for this sample's cell subset or site signals: CD45RA+ positively selected. Rearrangement joined TRBV5-4 to TRBJ2-4, and perhaps TRBD2 as D gene, on 6 matching bases. The DNA sequence is as follows: TGTGCCAGCAGCTTGTCGGGAGCACTAGCCAAAAACATTCAGTACTTC. This gives the protein CASSLSGALAKNIQYF.